Below, 12 T cell receptor beta chains from the same sample are listed, as sequenced in a study of PD-1 blockade in classical Hodgkin lymphoma. Clones were read by immunoSEQ multiplex PCR, and TCRdb kept only the in-frame ones, dropping some. This table has about 30,000 clones, about 71% appearing once. Relapses following autologous stem cell transplantation were seen in all patients, with brentuximab vedotin exposure varying. The sequences come from peripheral blood mononuclear cells (PBMCs), collected before the second cycle of nivolumab. These receptors came from a human donor with classical Hodgkin lymphoma.

The CDR3 region is CASSVAGMNTEAFF. In nucleotides, the CDR3 is TGTGCCAGCAGCGTAGCAGGGATGAACACTGAAGCTTTCTTT. This sequence joins TRBV9 and TRBJ1-1, with TRBD1 as a possible D gene (5 bases). The CDR3 is 14 amino acids. Germline V gene data show CDR1 as SGDLS and CDR2 as YYNGEE. Trimming pared 0 bases from V and 0 bases from J, leaving 6 bases between.

In this sample, this clone turned up a few times. The genes are TRBV7-9 and TRBJ1-3, with unresolved D. The V gene's germline CDR1 is SEHNR and CDR2 FQNEAQ (reference sequence). Between the trimmed V and J ends, which lost 2 bases and 0 bases, there was a span of 11 bases. The CDR3 has 16 residues. This CDR3 is CASSLWSLGSGNTIYF. The CDR3 bases are TGTGCCAGCAGCTTATGGTCTCTTGGCTCTGGAAACACCATATATTTT.

The J gene is TRBJ2-2, the V gene TRBV7-2, with D possibly matching TRBD2 (6 bases). The germline CDR1 and CDR2 sequences are SGHTA and FQGNSA. The CDR3 length is 14 residues. The V gene lost 5 bases and the J gene lost 4 bases, with 11 bases spanning the gap. The CDR3 is CASSPRGGTGELFF. CDR3 sequence (DNA): TGTGCCAGCAGCCCCCGGGGAGGCACCGGGGAGCTGTTTTTT.

This clone came up a few times. The chain links TRBV9 to TRBJ2-1; tentatively, D is TRBD1 or TRBD2 (7 bases each). The ends were cut back, 3 bases at V and 7 bases at J, with 17 bases in the middle. This CDR3 is 15 amino acids long. Germline assignment: CDR1 SGDLS and CDR2 YYNGEE. The chain's CDR3 is CASSAWQGGRNEQFF. Here the CDR3 DNA reads TGTGCCAGCAGCGCTTGGCAGGGGGGGCGGAATGAGCAGTTCTTC.

V usage is TRBV7-9 and J usage is TRBJ1-2; D is unresolved. CDR1 is SEHNR and CDR2 is FQNEAQ in the germline V gene (reference sequence). V dropped 1 base and J dropped 4 bases, with 10 bases sitting between them. The CDR3 totals 14 residues. Here the CDR3 DNA reads TGTGCCAGCAGCTTAGGACCCGAGAGCTATGGCTACACCTTC. It encodes CASSLGPESYGYTF.

The chain joins TRBV7-9 to TRBJ2-7; TRBD1 or TRBD2 may be the D gene (5 bases each). The CDR3 has 14 residues. Looked up from germline, CDR1 is SEHNR and CDR2 is FQNEAQ (reference sequence). The germline V and J ends were trimmed by 5 bases and 3 bases, with 14 bases remaining between them. CDR3 in DNA: TGTGCCAGCAGCCGCCGGGACGGAGGCTACGAGCAGTACTTC. It codes for CASSRRDGGYEQYF. Full variable domain (outside the CDR3, taken from reference TRBV7-9 and TRBJ2-7): DTGVSQNPRHKITKRGQNVTFRCDPISEHNRLYWYRQTLGQGPEFLTYFQNEAQLEKSRLLSDRFSAERPKGSFSTLEIQRTEQGDSAMYLCASSRRDGGYEQYFGPGTRLTVT.

The chain links TRBV29-1 to TRBJ1-6, with D possibly TRBD1 on 5 matching bases. CDR1 is SQVTM and CDR2 is ANQGSEA in the germline V gene. The CDR3 contains 14 residues. V lost 6 bases and J lost 5, with 14 bases in between. CDR3 in amino acids: CSVGTVDDNSPLHF. The CDR3 region has the DNA TGCAGCGTCGGGACGGTTGACGATAATTCACCCCTCCACTTT.

This clone has a handful of counts. The chain uses TRBV25-1 and TRBJ2-7, with 8 bases lining up with TRBD1. CDR3 size: 15 residues. Germline V gene sequence: CDR1 MGHDK, CDR2 SYGVNS. The V and J ends lost 1 base and 2 bases, in that order; junction bases with no gene match: 4. DNA for the CDR3: TGTGCCAGCAGTGAATTGACAGGGGAAACCTACGAGCAGTACTTC. Its translation: CASSELTGETYEQYF.

This clone was found a few times. The rearrangement uses TRBV27 and TRBJ2-1, with D hard to call. The V gene's germline CDR1 is MNHEY and CDR2 SMNVEV (reference sequence). The V end was cut by 3 bases, the J end by 1 base, with 7 bases between. The CDR3 extends over 14 amino acids. The CDR3 reads CASSLGSSYNEQFF. The CDR3 bases are TGTGCCAGCAGTTTGGGCAGTTCCTACAATGAGCAGTTCTTC.

The chain couples TRBV19 to TRBJ1-5; TRBD1 agrees at 7 bases. Germline assignment: CDR1 LNHDA and CDR2 SQIVND (reference sequence). V lost 7 bases to trimming and J lost 5 bases; unmatched junction nucleotides: 8. This CDR3 contains 14 residues. CDR3 nucleotides: TGTGCCAGTAAAGAGGCAGGGGGTTATCAGCCCCAGCATTTT. Translated: CASKEAGGYQPQHF. The full variable domain, in which reference TRBV19 and TRBJ1-5 provide the parts outside the CDR3, is DGGITQSPKYLFRKEGQNVTLSCEQNLNHDAMYWYRQDPGQGLRLIYYSQIVNDFQKGDIAEGYSVSREKKESFPLTVTSAQKNPTAFYLCASKEAGGYQPQHFGDGTRLSIL.

CDR3 protein: CASSEFSGGVNEQFF. As DNA, the CDR3 is TGTGCCAGCAGTGAATTTAGCGGGGGGGTCAATGAGCAGTTCTTC. The chain carries TRBV6-1 and TRBJ2-1, with TRBD2 identical over 11 bases. The CDR3 consists of 15 residues. Trimming took 2 bases from V and 6 from J; bases not matched to a gene: 3. Germline CDR1 is MNHNS and CDR2 is SASEGT.

The chain is built from TRBV9 and TRBJ1-2; D gene ambiguous. The CDR3 spans 14 residues. V shed 0 bases and J shed 5 bases, with 11 bases lying between them. Germline lookup yields CDR1 SGDLS and CDR2 YYNGEE. CDR3 in amino acids: CASSVGVDGYGYTF. The CDR3 coding sequence is TGTGCCAGCAGCGTAGGTGTGGACGGATATGGCTACACCTTC. The whole variable domain, remainder taken from reference TRBV9 and TRBJ1-2, is DSGVTQTPKHLITATGQRVTLRCSPRSGDLSVYWYQQSLDQGLQFLIQYYNGEERAKGNILERFSAQQFPDLHSELNLSSLELGDSALYFCASSVGVDGYGYTFGSGTRLTVV.